The entry below describes one TCR beta chain. The clone's antigen remains unknown. Base quality data are lacking; no much larger clone is found one base away. This sample was included in a study of blood T cell repertoires in COVID-19 (dated by TCRdb to the early 2020s). Turning to the overall study: Samples covering the acute and convalescent phases of COVID-19 were provided by collaborators in the United States, Italy and Spain. The prospective study material was composed of cDNA or gDNA derived from T cells, B-cell-depleted T cells, or PBMCs. Subjects who had been exposed to COVID-19, were actively infected with it, or had recovered from it provided the deeply sampled blood TCRbeta repertoires that made up the dataset. A de-identified subject ID, COVID-19 status, age in years and sex were almost always included in the sample metadata. Where available, HLA class I and class II types were taken from metadata supplied by the sample provider and were not determined by assay-based typing. Samples came from the ongoing ImmuneRACE study (first 160 participants) plus 1,254 subjects from 6 global collaborators. The repertoires were released in a freely available public database meant as a resource for research on the immune response to SARS-CoV-2. What the study reported, not specific to this receptor: The quantity of clinical and demographic metadata differed by source and by participant and was supplied without curation.

Enrolling through a virtual design, the prospective study's participants ranged in age from roughly 18 to 95 years and lived across 24 United States geographic areas. To assign participants to cohorts, the prospective study relied on clinical history that participants themselves reported in a screening survey and a study questionnaire. ImmuneRACE Cohort 3 recovered participants were defined by two consecutive negative NP/OP PCR tests, healthcare professional clearance, or symptom resolution. In the prospective study, whole blood, serum and a nasopharyngeal or oropharyngeal swab were collected from each participant by mobile phlebotomists. Prospective study participants could optionally give additional blood draws and questionnaires over an approximately two-month period. Before DNA extraction, blood samples from the prospective study were shipped at room temperature or frozen. Per the germline V gene, MNHEY is the CDR1 and SVGAGI is the CDR2. From cysteine to phenylalanine, the CDR3 is 15 amino acids long. Of the read, only the CDR3 DNA is kept; its 45 bases are in frame from base 1. V gives up 5 bases and J gives up 5 bases, and the segment between their germline ends measures 18 bases.

TCRbeta CDR3 regions were amplified from genomic DNA by means of the immunoSEQ Assay, a bias-controlled multiplex PCR. From the authors' description of their analysis: Within the assay, amplification of reference gene primers was used to estimate how many nucleated cells each sample contained. To quantify the absolute abundance of each unique TCRbeta CDR3 rearrangement, sequence reads were collapsed and filtered. Productive Simpson clonality was computed per sample as the square root of Simpson's diversity index over productive rearrangements. The source is immuneACCESS, and TCRdb retained only in-frame sequences with V and J called. Part of the clones is not carried over; for the studies checked, unresolved V genes explain less than half of this, and the remainder is unexplained. V, J and clone size are those of that table, while D and trimming were read from the DNA. This sample lists 200,000 or so clones; approximately 83% were detected once. Approximately 7.6% of the sample goes to the ten largest clones.

The source of this sequence is a middle-aged man who had recovered from COVID-19. The chain was built from TRBV6-5 and TRBJ2-5; possibly the D gene is TRBD1, per 5 matching bases. Sequenced: PBMCs or T cells enriched from blood (not recorded which). Read as DNA, the sequence is TGTGCCAGCAGTCCCGACTGGGCTGGGGCTGAGACCCAGTACTTC. This codes for CASSPDWAGAETQYF.